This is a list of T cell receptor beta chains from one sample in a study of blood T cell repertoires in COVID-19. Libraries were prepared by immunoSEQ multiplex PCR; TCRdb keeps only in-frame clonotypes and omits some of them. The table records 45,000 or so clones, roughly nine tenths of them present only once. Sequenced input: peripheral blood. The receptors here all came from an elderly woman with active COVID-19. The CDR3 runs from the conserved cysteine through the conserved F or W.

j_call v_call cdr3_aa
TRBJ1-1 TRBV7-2 CASSLVTQVTEAFF
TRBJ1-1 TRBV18 CASSRSQGGNTEAFF
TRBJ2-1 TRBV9 CASSVEPTGRNEQFF
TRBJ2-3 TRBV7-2 CASSATSGGGDTQYF
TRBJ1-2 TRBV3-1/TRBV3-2 CASSPRQGAFGYTF
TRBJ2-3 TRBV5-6 CASSLAKLAGARDTQYF
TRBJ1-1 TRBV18 CASSPPGGLSTEAFF
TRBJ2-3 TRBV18 CASSPNPGLARDTQYF
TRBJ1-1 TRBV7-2 CASRSTGGLGTEAFF
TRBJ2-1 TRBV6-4 CASSDSIRGTNEQFF
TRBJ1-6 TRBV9 CASSEQGYQGSPLHF
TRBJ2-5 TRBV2 CASTRGLGETQYF
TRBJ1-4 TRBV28 CASSSRRGKKTNEKLFF
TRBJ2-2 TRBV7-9 CASGPGTSVGAAGELFF
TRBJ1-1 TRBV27 CASSKLQNTEAFF
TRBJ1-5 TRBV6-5 CASRTTGTGDQPQHF
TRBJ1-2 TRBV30 CAWDRGRVGYTF
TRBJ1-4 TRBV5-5 CASSPRLTNEKLFF
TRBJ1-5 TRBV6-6 CASSLTRGSNQPQHF
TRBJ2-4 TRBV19 CASSMDSARGAKNIQYF
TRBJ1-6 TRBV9 CASSALGQGGTLHF
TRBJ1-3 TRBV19 CASSAARGGNTIYF
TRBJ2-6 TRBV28 CASSPRGSSGANVLTF
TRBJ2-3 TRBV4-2 CASSQERGPDTQYF
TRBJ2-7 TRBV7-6 CASSLGQTAEQYF
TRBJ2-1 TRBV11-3 CASNIAGGARLYEQFF
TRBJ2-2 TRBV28 CASRVQGFTGELFF
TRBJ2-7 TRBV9 CASSSRDRGIYEQYF
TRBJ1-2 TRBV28 CASSLQGAYGYTF
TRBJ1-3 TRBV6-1 CASSEVASRRSGNTIYF
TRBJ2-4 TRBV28 CASSPLWEGLTLAKNIQYF
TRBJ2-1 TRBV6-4 CASSDSAAWRGYNEQFF
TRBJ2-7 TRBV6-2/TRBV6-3 CASSYSNQGSYEQYF
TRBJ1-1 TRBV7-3 CASSLTPITEAFF
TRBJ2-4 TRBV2 CASGGGGAKNIQYF
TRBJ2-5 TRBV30 CAWSGGGRETQYF
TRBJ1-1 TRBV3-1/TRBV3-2 CASSQTPGVGTEAFF
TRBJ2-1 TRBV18 CASSPGQGHFHEQFF
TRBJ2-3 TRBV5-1 CASSPDVSGGAEDTQYF
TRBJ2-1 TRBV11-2 CASSLTSPNEQFF
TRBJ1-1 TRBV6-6 CASSPPGQPQAFF
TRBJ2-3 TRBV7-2 CASRQGAMKGTDTQYF
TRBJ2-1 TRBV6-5 CASMRQGTYNEQFF
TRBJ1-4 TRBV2 CASSEPGDRGRKLFF
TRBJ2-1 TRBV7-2 CASRLAVSSYNEQFF